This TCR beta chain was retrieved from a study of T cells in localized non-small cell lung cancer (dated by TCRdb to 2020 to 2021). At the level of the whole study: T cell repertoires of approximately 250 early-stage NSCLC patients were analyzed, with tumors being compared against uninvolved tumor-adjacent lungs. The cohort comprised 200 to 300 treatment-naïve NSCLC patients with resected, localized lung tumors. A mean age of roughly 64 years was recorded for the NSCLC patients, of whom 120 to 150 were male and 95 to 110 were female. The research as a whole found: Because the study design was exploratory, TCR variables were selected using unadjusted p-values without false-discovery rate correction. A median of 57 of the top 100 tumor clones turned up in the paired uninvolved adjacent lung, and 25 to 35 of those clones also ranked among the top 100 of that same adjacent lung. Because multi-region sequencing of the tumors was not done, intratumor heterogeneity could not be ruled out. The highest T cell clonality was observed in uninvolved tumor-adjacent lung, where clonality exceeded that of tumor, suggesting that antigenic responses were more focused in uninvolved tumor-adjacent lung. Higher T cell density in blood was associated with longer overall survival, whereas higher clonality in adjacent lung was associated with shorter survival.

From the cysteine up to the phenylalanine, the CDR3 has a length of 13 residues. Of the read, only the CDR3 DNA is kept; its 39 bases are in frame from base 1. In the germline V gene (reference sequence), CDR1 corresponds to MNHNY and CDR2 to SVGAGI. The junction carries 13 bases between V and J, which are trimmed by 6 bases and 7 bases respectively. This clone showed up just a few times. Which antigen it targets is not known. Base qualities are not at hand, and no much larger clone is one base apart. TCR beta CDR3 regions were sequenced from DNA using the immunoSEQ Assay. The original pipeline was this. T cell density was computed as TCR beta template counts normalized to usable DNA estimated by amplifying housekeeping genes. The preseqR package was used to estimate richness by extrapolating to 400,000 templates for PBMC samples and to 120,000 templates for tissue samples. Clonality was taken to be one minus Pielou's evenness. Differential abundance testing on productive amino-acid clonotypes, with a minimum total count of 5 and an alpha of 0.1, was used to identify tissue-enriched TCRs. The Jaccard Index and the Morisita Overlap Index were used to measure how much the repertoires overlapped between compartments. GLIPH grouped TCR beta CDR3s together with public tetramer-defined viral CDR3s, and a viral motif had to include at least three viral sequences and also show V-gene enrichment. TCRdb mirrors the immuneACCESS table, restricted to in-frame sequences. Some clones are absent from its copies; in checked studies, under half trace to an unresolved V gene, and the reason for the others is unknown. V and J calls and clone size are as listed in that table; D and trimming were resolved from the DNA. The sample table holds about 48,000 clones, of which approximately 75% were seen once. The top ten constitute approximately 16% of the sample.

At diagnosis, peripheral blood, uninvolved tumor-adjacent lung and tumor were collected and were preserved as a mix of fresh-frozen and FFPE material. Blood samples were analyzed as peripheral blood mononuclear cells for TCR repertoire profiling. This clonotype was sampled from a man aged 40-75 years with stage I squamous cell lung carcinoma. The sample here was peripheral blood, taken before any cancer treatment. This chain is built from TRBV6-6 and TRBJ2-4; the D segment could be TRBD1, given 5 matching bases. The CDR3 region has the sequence CASRPPTANIQYF. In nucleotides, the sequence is TGTGCCAGCAGGCCACCGACAGCGAACATTCAGTACTTC.